This TCR beta chain emerged from a study of blood T cells in healthy people across ages. Study-level findings and limits: Roughly linear age-related decline in beta diversity appeared, significant by age around 40.

Comments on this clonotype: The antigen remains unidentified.

A second roughly 7 to 12 cycle PCR used barcoded and J-beta primers. Each cDNA molecule carried a tag from a template-switch adaptor that contained 12 random nucleotides. TCRdb analysed the 5' RACE reads with MiXCR anew, one entry per CDR3 protein. The profile shows about 1,000,000 distinct CDR3 sequences, under 45% of them singletons. The CDR3 covers 14 residues. CDR1 is MNHNS and CDR2 is SASEGT in the germline V gene. V gave up 10 bases and J gave up 3 bases, with 19 bases separating them. This receptor was obtained from a woman in her sixties in good health. Sample: blood. The chain links TRBV6-1 to TRBJ2-7, with a tentative D call TRBD2 (5 bases). DNA of the CDR3: TGTGCCACCACTCGACCCCGACGGGACTACGAGCAGTACTTC. Translation: CATTRPRRDYEQYF.